Listed below are T cell receptor beta chains from one sample, sequenced in a study of T cells in Graves' hyperthyroidism and ophthalmopathy. TCRdb re-analysed the multiplex PCR reads in MiXCR, keeping a single row per CDR3 protein. The sample has about 640,000 distinct CDR3 sequences, more than 20% seen once. The sequencing sample was made of blood. All receptors derive from a man under 40 with Graves' ophthalmopathy. Each CDR3 is given without its conserved first and last residue. Fields, in order: J gene, V gene, CDR3 protein.

J: TRBJ2-7
V: TRBV27
CDR3: ASSSLAEPYEQY

J: TRBJ1-4
V: TRBV15
CDR3: ATSRGKSGNEKLF

J: TRBJ2-7
V: TRBV7-9
CDR3: ASSFVGSSISYEQY

J: TRBJ1-6
V: TRBV11-2
CDR3: ASSLQENKPLH

J: TRBJ2-3
V: TRBV19
CDR3: ASSRSLDTQY

J: TRBJ2-5
V: TRBV11-1
CDR3: ASSSRQELQETQY

J: TRBJ2-7
V: TRBV5-8
CDR3: ASSHRLAGGSYEQY

J: TRBJ1-6
V: TRBV5-5
CDR3: ASSLGGPIYNSPLH

J: TRBJ2-3
V: TRBV9
CDR3: ASSINRDNPPSGTQY

J: TRBJ1-1
V: TRBV11-2
CDR3: ASSLVVGTAKMNTEAF

J: TRBJ1-5
V: TRBV4-1
CDR3: ASSQSRRNQPQH

J: TRBJ1-4
V: TRBV2
CDR3: ASSEALGTNEKLF

J: TRBJ1-1
V: TRBV30
CDR3: AWSVGGGTEAF

J: TRBJ1-2
V: TRBV30
CDR3: AWGGEDFYGYT

J: TRBJ2-1
V: TRBV20-1
CDR3: SAPRGGISFAYNEQF

J: TRBJ2-1
V: TRBV11-3
CDR3: ASKQGVEQF

J: TRBJ2-7
V: TRBV4-1
CDR3: ASSPRGRGGSYEQY

J: TRBJ2-1
V: TRBV4-3
CDR3: ASSQELGNEQF

J: TRBJ2-7
V: TRBV2
CDR3: ASIIPGTGLSEQY

J: TRBJ1-1
V: TRBV6-5
CDR3: ASSTAGTGLTEAF

J: TRBJ2-7
V: TRBV3-1
CDR3: ASSEIPDEQY

J: TRBJ1-2
V: TRBV6-1
CDR3: ASSSPRTLSYGYT

J: TRBJ2-7
V: TRBV12-3/TRBV12-4
CDR3: ASRYGRLSYEQY

J: TRBJ2-3
V: TRBV5-1
CDR3: ASSYRDREDTQY

J: TRBJ1-2
V: TRBV28
CDR3: ASSSVAVLANYGYT

J: TRBJ1-1
V: TRBV12-3/TRBV12-4
CDR3: ASRHDLGTEAF

J: TRBJ2-7
V: TRBV7-2
CDR3: ASSLAFGGDRNEQY

J: TRBJ2-7
V: TRBV6-1
CDR3: ASSTLAGDTFYEQY

J: TRBJ2-3
V: TRBV5-1
CDR3: ASSLDVQDTDTQY

J: TRBJ1-2
V: TRBV2
CDR3: ASGDLPGQGYGYT

J: TRBJ1-3
V: TRBV7-2
CDR3: ASSLGAGSFGNSIY

J: TRBJ2-1
V: TRBV7-7
CDR3: ASSTGTRGASEQF

J: TRBJ2-6
V: TRBV10-2
CDR3: ASSESGTGAGANVLT

J: TRBJ2-3
V: TRBV2
CDR3: ASNRGPFTDTQY

J: TRBJ2-7
V: TRBV5-6
CDR3: ASTLTGAYEQY

J: TRBJ2-7
V: TRBV5-6
CDR3: ASTSRNRDKEQY

J: TRBJ1-4
V: TRBV5-4
CDR3: ASSLSQGAGIGEKLF

J: TRBJ1-5
V: TRBV28
CDR3: ASSHSQPQH

J: TRBJ1-1
V: TRBV10-2
CDR3: ASSELGLSTEAF

J: TRBJ2-1
V: TRBV6-5
CDR3: ASSYGFYNEQF

J: TRBJ2-7
V: TRBV6-1
CDR3: ASSTDGFSYEQY

J: TRBJ1-1
V: TRBV6-6
CDR3: ASSYEGGEAF

J: TRBJ2-2
V: TRBV4-1
CDR3: ASSQGTSWTSGRASGELF

J: TRBJ2-5
V: TRBV6-1
CDR3: ASRREEGLGETQY

J: TRBJ2-1
V: TRBV27
CDR3: ASSTMRGRRYNEQF